This is a list of T cell receptor beta chains from one sample in a study of blood T cell repertoires in COVID-19. Clones were sequenced by immunoSEQ multiplex PCR, and TCRdb holds only the in-frame ones, with some missing. The sample consists of 150,000 to 200,000 clones, around 86% of them appearing once. The sample consisted of peripheral blood. These receptors were obtained from a man aged 50-59 years with active or convalescent COVID-19. Both conserved end residues are part of each CDR3. The order of the fields is V gene, D gene, J gene, CDR3 protein. A D gene is named only where the DNA matches it firmly.

V gene: TRBV7-2
D gene: TRBD1
J gene: TRBJ2-1
CDR3 protein: CASSATGSAEQFF

V gene: TRBV6-5
D gene: TRBD1
J gene: TRBJ1-3
CDR3 protein: CASSPDRGLHTIYF

V gene: TRBV6-5
D gene: TRBD1
J gene: TRBJ1-1
CDR3 protein: CASRGTGFMNTEAFF

V gene: TRBV2
D gene: TRBD2
J gene: TRBJ2-7
CDR3 protein: CASRPLAGDAQYEQYF

V gene: TRBV7-2
D gene: -
J gene: TRBJ1-3
CDR3 protein: CASSLQASSGNTIYF

V gene: TRBV5-1
D gene: TRBD1
J gene: TRBJ1-1
CDR3 protein: CASSSDRDTEAFF

V gene: TRBV18
D gene: -
J gene: TRBJ2-7
CDR3 protein: CASSLNGRDYEQYF

V gene: TRBV29-1
D gene: -
J gene: TRBJ2-6
CDR3 protein: CSALIGTSYSGANVLTF

V gene: TRBV30
D gene: -
J gene: TRBJ2-3
CDR3 protein: CAWTRVTRTDTQYF

V gene: TRBV5-1
D gene: -
J gene: TRBJ1-3
CDR3 protein: CASRSLSGNTIYF

V gene: TRBV7-9
D gene: -
J gene: TRBJ1-3
CDR3 protein: CASSNGQRLSGNTIYF

V gene: TRBV10-3
D gene: TRBD1
J gene: TRBJ2-1
CDR3 protein: CATGDSYNEQFF

V gene: TRBV19
D gene: -
J gene: TRBJ1-5
CDR3 protein: CASSNQAFDNQPQHF

V gene: TRBV30
D gene: -
J gene: TRBJ1-1
CDR3 protein: CAWSQQIYTEAFF

V gene: TRBV19
D gene: -
J gene: TRBJ1-5
CDR3 protein: CASREGQGSNQPQHF

V gene: TRBV27
D gene: TRBD1
J gene: TRBJ2-2
CDR3 protein: CASSLFQGANSFAGELFF

V gene: TRBV30
D gene: -
J gene: TRBJ2-7
CDR3 protein: CAWSDSGALGEQYF

V gene: TRBV15
D gene: -
J gene: TRBJ1-6
CDR3 protein: CATSREGVWGHFSPLHF

V gene: TRBV3-1/TRBV3-2
D gene: -
J gene: TRBJ2-5
CDR3 protein: CASSQVDSAETQYF

V gene: TRBV6-5
D gene: TRBD1
J gene: TRBJ2-7
CDR3 protein: CASRVRGGTYEQYF

V gene: TRBV7-9
D gene: -
J gene: TRBJ2-3
CDR3 protein: CASSTRASYTDTQYF

V gene: TRBV6-1
D gene: -
J gene: TRBJ1-5
CDR3 protein: CASSEDRAQPQHF

V gene: TRBV19
D gene: -
J gene: TRBJ2-6
CDR3 protein: CASSIIGSGANVLTF

V gene: TRBV2
D gene: TRBD1
J gene: TRBJ1-1
CDR3 protein: CANNRGLGNTEAFF